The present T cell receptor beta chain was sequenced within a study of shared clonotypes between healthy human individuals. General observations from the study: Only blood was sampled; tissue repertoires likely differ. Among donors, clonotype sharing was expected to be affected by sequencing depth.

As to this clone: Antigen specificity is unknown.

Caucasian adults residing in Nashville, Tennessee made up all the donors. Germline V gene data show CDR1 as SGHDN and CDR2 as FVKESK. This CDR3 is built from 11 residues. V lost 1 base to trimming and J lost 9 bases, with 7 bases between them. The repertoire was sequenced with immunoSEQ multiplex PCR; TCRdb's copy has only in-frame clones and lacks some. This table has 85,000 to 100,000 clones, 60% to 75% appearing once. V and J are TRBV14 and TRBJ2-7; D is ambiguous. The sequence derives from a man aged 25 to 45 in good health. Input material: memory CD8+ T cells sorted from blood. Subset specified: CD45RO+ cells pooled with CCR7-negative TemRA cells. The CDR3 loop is CASSQGVGQYF. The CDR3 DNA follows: TGTGCCAGCAGCCAAGGAGTCGGGCAGTACTTC.